This TCR beta chain derives from a study of blood T cells in healthy people across ages. Study overall: Template switching recovered approximately one barcoded beta molecule for every two T cells.

Per germline, CDR1 SGHRS and CDR2 YFSETQ. The length of the CDR3 is 14 residues. Deletions cut 0 bases from V and 3 bases from J, with 10 bases between. Alongside a J-beta primer mix, a sample-barcoded 5' primer served in a second PCR lasting roughly 7 to 11 cycles. A single record per CDR3 protein comes from TCRdb applying MiXCR to the 5' RACE reads. The sample has around 600,000 distinct CDR3 sequences, roughly 43% seen once. Only a few counts were recorded for this clonotype. The TCR sequence derives from an elderly man in good health. The material sequenced was blood. The chain joins TRBV5-1 to TRBJ2-7; the D gene is possibly TRBD1 (6 bases). The CDR3 here is CASSLVDRRYEQYF. In DNA form, the CDR3 reads TGCGCCAGCAGCTTGGTGGACAGACGCTACGAGCAGTACTTC.